This T cell receptor beta chain was identified in a study of neurological immune-mediated disorders. General study results and limits: It was HTLV-1-associated myelopathy that showed the most TCR clonal expansion, while multiple sclerosis showed the least, falling below healthy controls.

The unsorted libraries originated from 2 million PBMCs that had been stored at -80 C. This clonotype was seen ten or more times. The antigen is undetermined. After removal of 3 bases from V and 8 bases from J, the junction contained 12 bases not matched to a gene. The CDR3 is 17 residues long. The V gene's germline CDR1 is MDHEN and CDR2 SYDVKM. The cDNA came from 5'RACE with 10-nucleotide random UMIs. Over 170 million TCR-beta sequences from 15-18 subjects came out of each sequencing run. TCRdb reprocessed the 5' RACE reads with MiXCR, giving one entry per CDR3 protein. The sample holds 27,000 or so distinct CDR3 sequences, roughly 21% seen once.

The sequence was obtained from a woman between 55 and 75 years old in good health. Sequenced: PBMCs. The chain recombines TRBV28 with TRBJ1-4; 10 bases fit TRBD1. The CDR3 DNA follows: TGTGCCAGCAGTTTTGACAGGGGGCGAGATTGGAGGGAAAAACTGTTTTTT. Its translation: CASSFDRGRDWREKLFF.